These 27 T cell receptor beta chains were sequenced from one sample in a study of human T cells and chemical hapten exposure. TCRdb fed the RACE reads into MiXCR, producing one record per CDR3 protein. Counted here are approximately 81,000 distinct CDR3 sequences, around 8.7% occurring once; the ten biggest clones make up around 1.4%. Time point described: healthy volunteer bleed at 6 weeks. Total RNA came from unfractionated whole blood. Material for sequencing was whole blood. All receptors derive from a male donor in good health. Some clones in this sample may be carry-over from other donors' samples.

This chain uses TRBV3-1 with TRBJ2-3; D remains unclear. Trimming removed 4 bases at V and 0 bases at J, with 11 bases between. Germline CDR1 LGHDT, CDR2 YNNKEL (reference sequence). The length of the CDR3 is 15 residues. CDR3 DNA: TGTGCCAGCAGCCCAAAGGGCCTCAGCACAGATACGCAGTATTTT. It translates to CASSPKGLSTDTQYF.

Only a few counts were recorded for this clonotype. This chain uses TRBV4-3 with TRBJ2-3, with D possibly TRBD2 on 7 matching bases. This CDR3 is built from 19 residues. Trimming shortened V by 4 bases and J by 0 bases, and 23 bases separated the two germline ends. Looked up from germline, CDR1 is LGHNA and CDR2 is YSLEER. The CDR3 DNA follows: TGCGCCAGCAGCCCTAGGAACGGCGGGGGCCCTCTGAGCACAGATACGCAGTATTTT. It codes for CASSPRNGGGPLSTDTQYF.

In its sample, this clonotype was seen a few times. This chain joins TRBV10-3 and TRBJ1-1; 7 bases are shared with TRBD1. This CDR3 comprises 14 residues. V gave up 3 bases and J gave up 4 bases; unmatched junction bases: 5. Germline V gene lookup returns CDR1 ENHRY and CDR2 SYGVKD. CDR3 sequence reads: CAISDRQGVTEAFF. The CDR3 DNA reads as TGTGCCATCAGTGATCGACAGGGAGTCACTGAAGCTTTCTTT.

The chain uses TRBV7-6 and TRBJ2-6, with D hard to call. V lost 1 base and J 0 bases, leaving 7 bases between the germline ends. The CDR3 has 16 residues. Germline CDR1 is SGHVS and CDR2 is FNYEAQ. CDR3 amino acids: CASSLDNPSGANVLTF. CDR3 DNA: TGTGCCAGCAGCTTAGACAATCCCTCTGGGGCCAACGTCCTGACTTTC.

The J gene is TRBJ1-5, the V gene TRBV5-5; D is unresolved. The V and J ends lost 2 bases and 0 bases respectively, with 9 bases between them. Germline CDR1 and CDR2: SGHKS and YYEKEE (reference sequence). The CDR3 has 15 residues. The CDR3 region is CASSFSDYSNQPQHF. CDR3 nucleotides: TGTGCCAGCAGCTTCTCAGATTATAGCAATCAGCCCCAGCATTTT.

This clonotype has only a few counts. This chain uses TRBV12-3 or TRBV12-4 with TRBJ2-5; the match to TRBD1 covers 10 bases. Trimming at V came to 0 bases and at J to 5 bases, leaving 3 bases not matched to a gene. This CDR3 has 15 amino acids. The CDR3 nucleotides are TGTGCCAGCAGTTTAGCGACAGGGGGCACGGAGACCCAGTACTTC. Its protein is CASSLATGGTETQYF.

This clonotype was detected ten times or more. The rearrangement links TRBV2 to TRBJ1-5; a possible D gene is TRBD1 (6 bases). The CDR3 loop spans 13 amino acids. Trimming shortened V by 11 bases and J by 3 bases, and 14 bases separated the two germline ends. Germline CDR1 SNHLY, CDR2 FYNNEI. The DNA for the CDR3 is TGTGCCGGGGGGGGGGCCCTCAATCAGCCCCAGCATTTT. Amino acids: CAGGGALNQPQHF.

This clonotype turned up a few times. This chain links TRBV18 with TRBJ1-1; the D gene is possibly TRBD1 (5 bases). The V end was cut by 0 bases, the J end by 6 bases, with 11 bases between. CDR3 size: 14 residues. The germline V gene has CDR1 KGHSH and CDR2 LQKENI. As DNA, the CDR3 is TGTGCCAGCTCACCACCGGGGGTCGTCGCTGAAGCTTTCTTT. Translation gives CASSPPGVVAEAFF.

This clonotype was observed many times. The rearrangement links TRBV20-1 to TRBJ2-3; 10 positions agree with TRBD2. V lost 3 bases to trimming and J lost 7 bases; unmatched junction nucleotides: 13. This CDR3 region has 16 residues. Germline values: CDR1 DFQATT, CDR2 SNEGSKA (reference sequence). CDR3 protein: CSASPLSSGRTNTQYF. CDR3 sequence (DNA): TGCAGTGCTAGCCCGTTGAGTAGCGGGAGGACTAATACGCAGTATTTT.

This clonotype has at least ten counts. The CDR3 is CASSEVRGAYGYTF. The CDR3 nucleotides read TGTGCCAGCAGTGAAGTCCGGGGGGCCTATGGCTACACCTTC. This chain connects TRBV2 to TRBJ1-2; TRBD1 is a possible D gene (6 bases). This CDR3 contains 14 residues. The germline V and J ends were trimmed by 1 base and 4 bases, with 10 bases remaining between them. Germline loops: CDR1 SNHLY, CDR2 FYNNEI.

This clonotype was counted between two and nine times. This rearrangement joins TRBV27 to TRBJ1-1; 7 bases agree with TRBD1. The V segment lost 3 bases and the J segment 4 bases; nucleotides outside the gene matches: 5. Germline CDR1 MNHEY, CDR2 SMNVEV (reference sequence). There are 14 residues in the CDR3. The CDR3 loop reads CASSLGQMATEAFF. The CDR3 DNA is TGTGCCAGCAGTTTGGGACAGATGGCCACTGAAGCTTTCTTT.

This clonotype was picked up a small number of times. The chain links TRBV3-1 to TRBJ1-1; D ambiguous. The CDR3 has 14 amino acids. Trimming removed 1 base from V and 1 base from J, with 7 bases in between. Germline CDR1 and CDR2: LGHDT and YNNKEL (reference sequence). CDR3: CASSQAGGNTEAFF. The CDR3 coding sequence is TGTGCCAGCAGCCAAGCAGGAGGGAACACTGAAGCTTTCTTT.

The gene calls are TRBV4-2 and TRBJ2-3; TRBD2 matches at 11 bases. Germline assignment: CDR1 LGHNA and CDR2 YNFKEQ. This CDR3 is 16 amino acids long. V lost 4 bases to trimming and J lost 5 bases; unmatched junction nucleotides: 8. The CDR3 DNA is TGTGCCAGCAGCCGCCAACTAGCGGGGGCCGGAGATACGCAGTATTTT. Translation: CASSRQLAGAGDTQYF.

Only a few counts were recorded for this clonotype. This rearrangement joins TRBV20-1 to TRBJ1-6, with 7 nucleotides matching TRBD1. This CDR3 comprises 16 residues. J gave up 8 bases and V 2 bases, and 12 bases lay outside the gene matches. The germline CDR1 and CDR2 sequences are DFQATT and SNEGSKA (reference sequence). The CDR3 sequence: CSARRPRGIEDSPLHF. CDR3 in DNA: TGCAGTGCTAGACGACCCAGGGGGATTGAGGATTCACCCCTCCACTTT.

The chain joins TRBV7-9 to TRBJ1-5, with D unresolved. The ends were cut back, 3 bases at V and 4 bases at J, with 7 bases in the middle. CDR1 and CDR2 from the germline V gene are SEHNR and FQNEAQ (reference sequence). This CDR3 contains 13 residues. CDR3 sequence (DNA): TGTGCCAGCAGCTTGCAGGAAAATCAGCCCCAGCATTTT. Translation gives CASSLQENQPQHF.

The rearrangement uses TRBV20-1 and TRBJ2-1; tentative D call: TRBD2 (6 bases). The CDR3 is 14 residues long. Germline assignment: CDR1 DFQATT and CDR2 SNEGSKA (reference sequence). V lost 4 bases to trimming and J lost 8 bases, with 18 bases between them. CDR3 sequence (DNA): TGCAGTGCTATAGGTCCGACTAGGGTCGATGAGCAGTTCTTC. Translation gives CSAIGPTRVDEQFF.

This clonotype turned up a few times. The rearrangement links TRBV29-1 to TRBJ1-3, with TRBD1 matching over 8 bases. With V trimmed by 3 bases and J by 4 bases, 8 bases remained unmatched. This CDR3 comprises 15 residues. Germline CDR1 is SQVTM and CDR2 is ANQGSEA. Here the CDR3 reads CSVEDWTGLGNTIYF. The CDR3 nucleotides are TGCAGCGTTGAGGATTGGACAGGGCTCGGAAACACCATATATTTT.

This chain joins TRBV5-1 and TRBJ2-1, with 11 positions matching TRBD1. CDR1 and CDR2 from the germline V gene are SGHRS and YFSETQ. The V and J ends lost 0 bases and 9 bases, in that order; junction bases with no gene match: 5. This CDR3 has 15 residues. The CDR3 DNA reads as TGCGCCAGCAGCTTGGGGGACAGGGGGATAGGTGAGCAGTTCTTC. This encodes CASSLGDRGIGEQFF.

V usage is TRBV12-3 or TRBV12-4 and J usage is TRBJ2-6; no firm D call. With 6 bases removed from V and 3 bases from J, the gap between germline ends came to 9 bases. The CDR3 length is 14 residues. CDR3 residues: CASRFLSGANVLTF. CDR3 DNA sequence: TGTGCCAGCAGGTTCCTGAGTGGGGCCAACGTCCTGACTTTC.

This sequence joins TRBV3-1 and TRBJ2-3, with 8 nucleotides matching TRBD1. The CDR3 has 16 amino acids. V shed 1 base and J 0 bases; nucleotides not matched to a gene: 3. Germline V lookup: CDR1 LGHDT, CDR2 YNNKEL (reference sequence). The CDR3 region has the DNA TGTGCCAGCAGCCAAGTGACAGGGGCTAGCACAGATACGCAGTATTTT. Encoded protein: CASSQVTGASTDTQYF.

The chain combines TRBV4-2 with TRBJ1-2; no definite D call. Deletions cut 0 bases from V and 5 bases from J, with 10 bases between. This CDR3 region has 14 residues. The germline gives CDR1 LGHNA, CDR2 YNFKEQ. CDR3 sequence (DNA): TGTGCCAGCAGCCAAGAAGGACCGGGTTATGGCTACACCTTC. It codes for CASSQEGPGYGYTF.

In its sample, this clonotype was seen many times. This CDR3 reads CSGKTMNTEAFF. CDR3 coding DNA: TGCAGCGGGAAGACAATGAACACTGAAGCTTTCTTT. This sequence joins TRBV29-1 and TRBJ1-1; D gene ambiguous. Germline V gene sequence: CDR1 SQVTM, CDR2 ANQGSEA. The CDR3 covers 12 residues. V was cut by 7 bases and J by 0 bases, with 9 bases left in between.

This clonotype was observed a handful of times. CDR3 sequence (DNA): TGTGCCACCAGCTATCTTCGGGGGGGGAACACTGAAGCTTTCTTT. As protein: CATSYLRGGNTEAFF. The chain recombines TRBV15 with TRBJ1-1; D possibly corresponds to TRBD1 (5 bases). CDR3 length: 15 amino acids. Trimming stripped 5 bases from V and 1 base from J, with 14 bases between. CDR1 is LNHNV, CDR2 YYDKDF, per germline (reference sequence).

A few counts support this clonotype. The chain uses TRBV9 and TRBJ2-7; D perhaps matches TRBD2 (6 bases). The V end lost 4 bases, the J end lost 1 base, and 18 bases lay between the germline ends. This CDR3 spans 16 amino acids. Germline V lookup: CDR1 SGDLS, CDR2 YYNGEE. Here the CDR3 DNA reads TGTGCCAGCAGCCCCCGGCTCGGGGACTCGTCCTACGAGCAGTACTTC. Amino acids: CASSPRLGDSSYEQYF.

The chain carries TRBV9 and TRBJ1-2; a possible D gene is TRBD1 (6 bases). With 3 bases removed from V and 4 bases from J, the gap between germline ends came to 19 bases. The germline V gene has CDR1 SGDLS and CDR2 YYNGEE. The CDR3 is made up of 16 amino acids. CDR3 in DNA: TGTGCCAGCAGCGCCGCCTCCAGCCAGGGGAGCTATGGCTACACCTTC. Residues: CASSAASSQGSYGYTF.

This clonotype was seen only a few times. The DNA of the CDR3 is TGCAGCGTCGGGGCAGGGCCGGAGCCCCAGCATTTT. It is translated as CSVGAGPEPQHF. This chain uses TRBV29-1 with TRBJ1-5; maybe TRBD1 (5 bases). The CDR3 extends over 12 amino acids. V was trimmed by 6 bases and J by 8 bases, leaving 14 bases between them. From germline, CDR1 is SQVTM and CDR2 ANQGSEA.

This rearrangement joins TRBV6-2 or TRBV6-3 to TRBJ2-7; TRBD2 agrees at 7 bases. The germline gives CDR1 MNHEY, CDR2 SVGEGT. The CDR3 is made up of 15 amino acids. V shed 2 bases and J 0 bases; nucleotides not matched to a gene: 4. CDR3 residues: CASSYSGESSYEQYF. The CDR3 DNA sequence: TGTGCCAGCAGTTACAGCGGGGAGAGCTCCTACGAGCAGTACTTC.